This T cell receptor beta chain comes out of a study of blood T cell repertoires in COVID-19. Study information: Specimens from acute and convalescent COVID-19 originated in the United States, Italy and Spain.

CDR3 length equals 12 residues. Germline values: CDR1 MDHEN, CDR2 SYDVKM. Trimming removed 4 bases from V and 11 bases from J; junction bases left unmatched: 5. Authors' methods: Nucleated cell number was recorded as an estimate derived from reference gene primer amplification. Profiled with immunoSEQ multiplex PCR; TCRdb holds only in-frame clones, not every one. V and J calls and clone size are those listed in that table; D and trimming were worked out from the DNA. The table shows more than 150,000 clones, with roughly four fifths occurring only once. J is TRBJ2-1 and V is TRBV28; 7 positions agree with TRBD1. Sequencing used PBMCs or T cells enriched from blood (not recorded which). The receptor was isolated from a man aged 50 to 59 who had recovered from COVID-19. The CDR3 region is CASSSTGQQQFF. The CDR3 nucleotides are TGTGCCAGCAGTTCCACGGGACAGCAGCAGTTCTTC.